The 32 T cell receptor beta chains presented below share a single source sample, sequenced in a study of memory CD4+ T cells and cytomegalovirus serostatus. Repertoires were generated with immunoSEQ multiplex PCR, while TCRdb's copy carries only in-frame clones and drops some. The sample yields about 25,000 clones, about four fifths seen once. The sort gate was single viable CD3+CD4+CD8-CD45RO+ cells for memory CD4+ T cells. The sample consisted of memory CD4+ T cells from blood. All receptors come from an adult in good health and CMV-seronegative.

This chain connects TRBV11-3 to TRBJ2-7, with a weak D call TRBD1 (5 bases). V was cut by 1 base and J by 7 bases, with 11 bases left in between. Looked up from germline, CDR1 is SGHNT and CDR2 is YENEEA. This CDR3 is 13 amino acids long. CDR3 nucleotides: TGTGCCAGCAGCTTAGGCAGGGTTGCGGAGCAGTACTTC. It yields the protein CASSLGRVAEQYF.

The chain carries TRBV2 and TRBJ1-2; D is undetermined. This CDR3 is built from 13 residues. Germline assignment: CDR1 SNHLY and CDR2 FYNNEI. V lost 4 bases to trimming and J lost 4 bases, with 10 bases between them. The CDR3 DNA reads as TGTGCCAGCAGTGTCGAACCGGTCTATGGCTACACCTTC. Encoded protein: CASSVEPVYGYTF.

The rearrangement joins TRBV6-5 to TRBJ2-2; D call uncertain. The CDR3 spans 15 residues. Germline values: CDR1 MNHEY, CDR2 SVGAGI. V was clipped by 0 bases and J by 6 bases, with 11 bases between them. CDR3 sequence reads: CASSYSIKNSGELFF. Written as DNA, the CDR3 is TGTGCCAGCAGTTACTCGATTAAAAATTCCGGGGAGCTGTTTTTT.

The rearrangement uses TRBV7-2 and TRBJ2-7; D is possibly TRBD2 (5 bases). Germline V gene data show CDR1 as SGHTA and CDR2 as FQGNSA. Trimming took 2 bases from V and 7 from J, leaving 12 bases between them. The CDR3 has 13 residues. The CDR3 loop is CASSLRMTGEQYF. DNA of the CDR3: TGTGCCAGCAGCTTAAGGATGACGGGAGAGCAGTACTTC.

V usage is TRBV5-1 and J usage is TRBJ1-6, with a possible D match to TRBD1 (5 bases). Germline V gene lookup returns CDR1 SGHRS and CDR2 YFSETQ. Trimming took off 0 bases at V and 10 bases at J, with 14 bases between the two ends. The CDR3 is 15 amino acids. The chain's CDR3 is CASSLGGFRDSPLHF. The DNA for the CDR3 is TGCGCCAGCAGCTTGGGAGGGTTTCGGGACTCACCCCTCCACTTT.

This clone was found a few times. The J gene is TRBJ2-2, the V gene TRBV15; 7 nucleotides match TRBD1. The trim removed 4 bases at V and 4 bases at J, leaving 6 bases unmatched. Germline lookup yields CDR1 LNHNV and CDR2 YYDKDF (reference sequence). This CDR3 has 15 residues. This chain's CDR3 is CATSIDRAGTGELFF. In DNA form, the CDR3 reads TGTGCCACCAGCATCGACAGGGCCGGCACCGGGGAGCTGTTTTTT.

CDR3 sequence (DNA): TGTGCCAGCAGCTCACTCCGGGCAGGCTCCTACAATGAGCAGTTCTTC. Its translation: CASSSLRAGSYNEQFF. The rearrangement uses TRBV5-8 and TRBJ2-1; D is unclear. V was pared by 3 bases and J by 0 bases, with 13 bases between. The CDR3 covers 16 residues. CDR1 and CDR2 from the germline V gene are SGHTS and YDEGEE.

The chain joins TRBV15 to TRBJ2-2; 9 bases align to TRBD2. V was clipped by 4 bases and J by 6 bases; unmatched bases: 9. Germline V gene lookup returns CDR1 LNHNV and CDR2 YYDKDF (reference sequence). The CDR3 loop spans 16 amino acids. CDR3 DNA: TGTGCCACCAGCAACGAGGGCGGGGGGGTCTCCGGGGAGCTGTTTTTT. Its protein is CATSNEGGGVSGELFF. The entire variable domain, with the rest obtained from reference TRBV15 and TRBJ2-2, is as follows: DAMVIQNPRYQVTQFGKPVTLSCSQTLNHNVMYWYQQKSSQAPKLLFHYYDKDFNNEADTPDNFQSRRPNTSFCFLDIRSPGLGDTAMYLCATSNEGGGVSGELFFGEGSRLTVL.

This clone was seen more than once but under ten times. The rearrangement joins TRBV10-3 to TRBJ2-5; 9 positions match TRBD2. Trimming at V came to 2 bases and at J to 5 bases, leaving 9 bases not matched to a gene. The CDR3 covers 16 residues. The germline gives CDR1 ENHRY, CDR2 SYGVKD. The DNA for the CDR3 is TGTGCCATCAGTGAGAGGCTAGCGGGGAGTGGGGAGACCCAGTACTTC. As protein: CAISERLAGSGETQYF.

This sequence joins TRBV27 and TRBJ1-5, with 9 bases identical to TRBD1. After removal of 2 bases from V and 4 bases from J, the junction contained 9 bases not matched to a gene. Germline CDR1 and CDR2: MNHEY and SMNVEV (reference sequence). The CDR3 runs 17 residues. CDR3 DNA: TGTGCCAGCAGTTTAAAGTCCGGGACAGGGTGGAATCAGCCCCAGCATTTT. It translates to CASSLKSGTGWNQPQHF.

This clone appeared a few times. The chain is built from TRBV5-1 and TRBJ1-5; D gene ambiguous. Germline V gene sequence: CDR1 SGHRS, CDR2 YFSETQ. This CDR3 is built from 15 residues. Trimming cost V 0 bases and J 7 bases, with 14 bases left between them. CDR3 in DNA: TGCGCCAGCAGCTTGGTCGGGTCTCCGGGACAGCCCCAGCATTTT. The encoded protein is CASSLVGSPGQPQHF.

As to this clone: Other DNA sequences from this sample encode an identical CDR3 as well. This sequence joins TRBV19 and TRBJ1-3; no firm D call. V lost 6 bases, J lost 4 bases, and 10 bases lay in between. This CDR3 contains 13 residues. From germline, CDR1 is LNHDA and CDR2 SQIVND (reference sequence). CDR3 coding DNA: TGTGCCAGTAGCGGGTTTTCCGGAAACACCATATATTTT. Amino acid sequence: CASSGFSGNTIYF.

This chain joins TRBV27 and TRBJ1-4, with D tentatively TRBD1 (6 bases). Germline V gene lookup returns CDR1 MNHEY and CDR2 SMNVEV (reference sequence). This CDR3 has 17 amino acids. Deletions cut 3 bases from V and 11 bases from J, with 25 bases between. CDR3 sequence: CASSFDPRDTGAGKLFF. The CDR3 DNA is TGTGCCAGCAGTTTCGATCCTCGGGACACGGGGGCTGGGAAACTGTTTTTT.

The V and J genes are TRBV4-1 and TRBJ1-2; 10 bases are a match to TRBD1. Germline assignment: CDR1 MGHRA and CDR2 YSYEKL. This CDR3 spans 14 amino acids. Germline trimming cut 5 bases from V and 7 bases from J; bases unmatched to any gene: 7. CDR3 in amino acids: CASSDLTGGGGYTF. CDR3 in DNA: TGCGCCAGCAGCGACTTGACAGGGGGCGGTGGCTACACCTTC.

The V and J genes are TRBV7-9 and TRBJ2-1, with D perhaps matching TRBD1 (6 bases). The CDR3 loop spans 16 amino acids. Germline V CDR1 and CDR2: SEHNR, FQNEAQ (reference sequence). Trimming removed 3 bases at V and 6 bases at J, with 18 bases between. DNA for the CDR3: TGTGCCAGCAGCTTCTCCTTTCTCCGAGGGGGCAATGAGCAGTTCTTC. This encodes CASSFSFLRGGNEQFF.

J is TRBJ1-2 and V is TRBV5-1; TRBD1 aligns across 7 bases. V dropped 3 bases and J dropped 12; count of bases not matched to a gene: 8. Per germline, CDR1 SGHRS and CDR2 YFSETQ. The CDR3 is 12 residues long. CDR3: CASSSGTDYDTF. CDR3 DNA: TGCGCCAGCAGCTCCGGGACAGACTACGACACCTTC.

The chain employs TRBV7-3 and TRBJ2-1; TRBD1 agrees at 7 bases. The length of the CDR3 is 13 residues. J lost 2 bases, V lost 8 bases, and 3 bases had no gene match. Germline loops: CDR1 SGHTA, CDR2 FQGTGA. This chain's CDR3 is CASGQGAYNEQFF. The CDR3 DNA is TGTGCCAGCGGCCAGGGGGCCTACAATGAGCAGTTCTTC.

The gene calls are TRBV7-2 and TRBJ1-1; D is ambiguous. Trimming left V 4 bases short and J 0 bases short, with 12 bases between. This CDR3 comprises 15 residues. Germline lookup yields CDR1 SGHTA and CDR2 FQGNSA. In DNA, the CDR3 is TGTGCCAGCAGCTCGCTTGGGAGCATGAACACTGAAGCTTTCTTT. It yields the protein CASSSLGSMNTEAFF. Combining the CDR3 with reference TRBV7-2 and TRBJ1-1 gives the whole variable domain GAGVSQSPSNKVTEKGKDVELRCDPISGHTALYWYRQSLGQGLEFLIYFQGNSAPDKSGLPSDRFSAERTGGSVSTLTIQRTQQEDSAVYLCASSSLGSMNTEAFFGQGTRLTVV.

The rearrangement links TRBV28 to TRBJ2-4; TRBD1 matches at 10 bases. The CDR3 extends over 13 amino acids. Per germline, CDR1 MDHEN and CDR2 SYDVKM. V dropped 4 bases and J dropped 15; count of bases not matched to a gene: 9. The CDR3, as DNA: TGTGCCAGCAGTTCCACCGGGACAGGGGAGTCGTACTTC. Translation gives CASSSTGTGESYF.

This clone was detected a few times. The chain couples TRBV2 to TRBJ1-1; D unclear. Germline V CDR1 and CDR2: SNHLY, FYNNEI. V was trimmed by 1 base and J by 1 base, leaving 4 bases between them. CDR3 length: 13 residues. The DNA of the CDR3 is TGTGCCAGCAGTGAAGGGTCGAACACTGAAGCTTTCTTT. Translation: CASSEGSNTEAFF.

Regarding this clone: Other DNA sequences in the same sample also yield this CDR3. The chain employs TRBV18 and TRBJ1-4; D uncertain. Trimming took 6 bases from V and 0 from J, leaving 5 bases between them. The CDR3 consists of 13 residues. The V gene's germline CDR1 is KGHSH and CDR2 LQKENI. The CDR3 is CASSRSTNEKLFF. The CDR3 bases are TGTGCCAGCTCTCGCTCAACTAATGAAAAACTGTTTTTT.

The chain combines TRBV6-4 with TRBJ2-1; D remains unclear. V dropped 2 bases and J dropped 0 bases, with 8 bases sitting between them. This CDR3 spans 15 amino acids. In germline, CDR1 is MRHNA, CDR2 SNTAGT. The CDR3 spells CASSDMSGSYNEQFF. In DNA, the CDR3 is TGTGCCAGCAGTGACATGTCCGGCTCCTACAATGAGCAGTTCTTC.

J is TRBJ2-7 and V is TRBV14; D not certain. CDR1 is SGHDN, CDR2 FVKESK, per germline. V was pared by 1 base and J by 6 bases, with 10 bases between. This CDR3 contains 13 residues. The CDR3 nucleotides are TGTGCCAGCAGCCAAGTCTTTGGCAGCGAGCAGTACTTC. Protein product: CASSQVFGSEQYF.

This chain links TRBV7-2 with TRBJ1-1; no clear D. Looked up from germline, CDR1 is SGHTA and CDR2 is FQGNSA. The ends were cut back, 5 bases at V and 1 base at J, with 8 bases in the middle. The CDR3 length is 13 residues. CDR3: CASSRSQNTEAFF. CDR3 bases: TGTGCCAGCAGCCGGAGCCAGAACACTGAAGCTTTCTTT.

This rearrangement joins TRBV6-5 to TRBJ1-2, with TRBD1 identical over 12 bases. V lost 6 bases and J lost 4; bases outside the gene matches: 6. In germline, CDR1 is MNHEY, CDR2 SVGAGI. The length of the CDR3 is 15 residues. The CDR3 coding sequence is TGTGCCAGCAGGGGGGGACAGGGGGCTTTCTATGGCTACACCTTC. Its protein is CASRGGQGAFYGYTF.

This clone was recorded only once. CDR3 in amino acids: CASSSGSYYNSPLHF. CDR3 sequence (DNA): TGTGCCAGCAGCTCCGGGAGTTACTATAATTCACCCCTCCACTTT. The chain uses TRBV5-8 and TRBJ1-6; D not certain. The germline CDR1 and CDR2 sequences are SGHTS and YDEGEE. V shed 3 bases and J shed 3 bases, with 10 bases lying between them. This CDR3 is 15 amino acids long.

This chain connects TRBV6-1 to TRBJ2-5, with D maybe TRBD2 (5 bases). Germline lookup yields CDR1 MNHNS and CDR2 SASEGT. V lost 3 bases to trimming and J lost 3 bases, with 11 bases between them. CDR3 length: 14 amino acids. CDR3 in amino acids: CASSDPSKEETQYF. DNA of the CDR3: TGTGCCAGCAGTGACCCTAGCAAGGAAGAGACCCAGTACTTC.

By share, this clone ranks as medium-sized. This chain connects TRBV19 to TRBJ2-5; possibly TRBD1 or TRBD2 for D (6 bases each). CDR1 LNHDA and CDR2 SQIVND come from the germline V gene (reference sequence). This CDR3 spans 14 amino acids. Trimming removed 8 bases from V and 1 base from J, with 14 bases in between. For the CDR3, the DNA is TGTGCCAGTGGGACACCGGGAGTCCAAGAGACCCAGTACTTC. Translating gives CASGTPGVQETQYF.

This chain links TRBV4-1 with TRBJ2-3; D possibly uses TRBD1 or TRBD2 (6 bases each). CDR1 MGHRA and CDR2 YSYEKL come from the germline V gene. The V gene lost 6 bases and the J gene lost 4 bases, with 17 bases spanning the gap. This CDR3 is built from 15 residues. Here the CDR3 DNA reads TGCGCCAGCAGTCCGCCCCGGGGGCCAGCAGATACGCAGTATTTT. The encoded protein is CASSPPRGPADTQYF.

The chain has TRBV25-1 and TRBJ2-7, with 7 bases that match TRBD1. Germline lookup yields CDR1 MGHDK and CDR2 SYGVNS. With 6 bases clipped from V and 0 bases from J, the junction kept 11 bases outside the gene matches. This CDR3 region has 16 residues. The CDR3 DNA reads as TGTGCCAGCAGCCCTAACCCGGACAGGACCTCCTACGAGCAGTACTTC. It is translated as CASSPNPDRTSYEQYF.

This clone was counted between two and nine times. The chain couples TRBV6-1 to TRBJ1-1, with a possible D match to TRBD1 (5 bases). Germline V CDR1 and CDR2: MNHNS, SASEGT. Trimming took off 2 bases at V and 4 bases at J, with 14 bases between the two ends. The CDR3 is 15 amino acids. The CDR3 nucleotides read TGTGCCAGCAGTGAATCAGGGTGGGGCGGCACTGAAGCTTTCTTT. Its protein is CASSESGWGGTEAFF.

This clone was detected once. The J gene is TRBJ2-2, the V gene TRBV28; 7 positions match TRBD2. The CDR3 spans 16 residues. J was trimmed by 5 bases and V by 4 bases; bases with no gene match: 10. Germline CDR1 is MDHEN and CDR2 is SYDVKM. The CDR3, as DNA: TGTGCCAGCAGTTCAACCAGGCGGGGGAGTACCGGGGAGCTGTTTTTT. Translating it yields CASSSTRRGSTGELFF.